The 18 T cell receptor beta chains below all came from one sample that was sequenced in a study of shared clonotypes between healthy human individuals. Produced via immunoSEQ multiplex PCR; TCRdb's table is partial and in-frame only. The sample includes 1 million to 1.3 million clones, more than 75% of them seen just once. The specimen was memory CD4+ T cells from PBMCs. Subset denoted: CD45RA-negative fraction. These receptors originate from a young man in good health. Some clones in this sample may be carry-over from other donors' samples.

The V and J genes are TRBV4-1 and TRBJ2-3; 9 nucleotides line up with TRBD2. CDR3 length: 17 amino acids. With V trimmed by 4 bases and J by 4 bases, 12 bases remained unmatched. The germline CDR1 and CDR2 sequences are MGHRA and YSYEKL. CDR3 in amino acids: CASSLTFRTSAADTQYF. CDR3 coding DNA: TGCGCCAGCAGCCTAACGTTCCGGACTAGCGCCGCAGATACGCAGTATTTT.

About this clone: This same CDR3 is encoded by further DNA sequences in the sample. The chain recombines TRBV29-1 with TRBJ2-7, with D perhaps matching TRBD2 (5 bases). The CDR3 covers 11 residues. CDR1 SQVTM and CDR2 ANQGSEA come from the germline V gene. The V end was cut by 7 bases, the J end by 0 bases, with 7 bases between. The CDR3 loop reads CSAGSSYEQYF. CDR3 sequence (DNA): TGCAGCGCGGGGAGCTCCTACGAGCAGTACTTC.

This clone was observed a single time. Within the sample, other DNA sequences also encode this same CDR3. V is TRBV5-1 and J is TRBJ2-1, with TRBD2 as a possible D gene (6 bases). Looked up from germline, CDR1 is SGHRS and CDR2 is YFSETQ. The CDR3 sequence is 14 residues long. V dropped 0 bases and J dropped 7 bases, with 11 bases sitting between them. The CDR3 loop is CASSLGWGDNEQFF. CDR3 bases: TGCGCCAGCAGCTTGGGGTGGGGGGATAATGAGCAGTTCTTC.

This clone appeared once. The chain has TRBV7-3 and TRBJ2-1; the D gene is possibly TRBD2 (5 bases). Trimming cost V 5 bases and J 3 bases, with 11 bases left between them. Germline V gene lookup returns CDR1 SGHTA and CDR2 FQGTGA. The CDR3 sequence is 14 residues long. CDR3 protein: CASSAGLDYNEQFF. The CDR3 DNA follows: TGTGCCAGCAGCGCCGGACTCGACTACAATGAGCAGTTCTTC. Looking up the rest from reference TRBV7-3 and TRBJ2-1 gives the full variable domain: GAGVSQTPSNKVTEKGKYVELRCDPISGHTALYWYRQSLGQGPEFLIYFQGTGAADDSGLPNDRFFAVRPEGSVSTLKIQRTERGDSAVYLCASSAGLDYNEQFFGPGTRLTVL.

The chain links TRBV4-1 to TRBJ2-3; D not resolved. The CDR3 is made up of 13 amino acids. Deletions cut 0 bases from V and 4 bases from J, with 5 bases between. Germline CDR1 and CDR2: MGHRA and YSYEKL. The chain's CDR3 is CASSQDLADTQYF. DNA of the CDR3: TGCGCCAGCAGCCAAGATCTAGCAGATACGCAGTATTTT.

The V gene is TRBV2, the J gene TRBJ2-7, with a tentative D call TRBD1 (6 bases). This CDR3 is 12 amino acids long. Looked up from germline, CDR1 is SNHLY and CDR2 is FYNNEI. V was cut by 11 bases and J by 2 bases, with 13 bases left in between. The CDR3 spells CAGQDRAYEQYF. The CDR3 DNA reads as TGTGCCGGCCAGGACAGAGCCTACGAGCAGTACTTC.

This clone was seen once. The gene calls are TRBV7-3 and TRBJ2-3; TRBD2 matches 10 bases. Germline V gene lookup returns CDR1 SGHTA and CDR2 FQGTGA. This CDR3 is 17 amino acids long. V lost 2 bases and J lost 0; bases outside the gene matches: 5. As DNA, the CDR3 is TGTGCCAGCAGCTTACTCGGACTAGCGGCTAGCACAGATACGCAGTATTTT. Protein product: CASSLLGLAASTDTQYF.

This clone appeared once. This sequence joins TRBV5-6 and TRBJ1-1, with a possible D match to TRBD1 (5 bases). V was cut by 0 bases and J by 11 bases, with 11 bases left in between. This CDR3 spans 12 amino acids. The V gene's germline CDR1 is SGHDT and CDR2 YYEEEE. Here the CDR3 reads CASSLAARAAFF. CDR3 sequence (DNA): TGTGCCAGCAGCTTGGCCGCCAGGGCTGCTTTCTTT.

The rearrangement links TRBV28 to TRBJ1-5, with TRBD1 matching 8 bases. The CDR3 contains 13 residues. The V gene end was trimmed by 8 bases and the J gene end by 7 bases; junction bases not matched to a gene: 7. Germline lookup yields CDR1 MDHEN and CDR2 SYDVKM. DNA for the CDR3: TGTGCCAGCTTAGACAGGGGCGAACAGCCCCAGCATTTT. The encoded protein is CASLDRGEQPQHF.

The sample holds a few counts of this clone. The CDR3: CASSKAGGEQYF. The CDR3 DNA reads as TGTGCCAGCAGCAAAGCAGGGGGCGAGCAGTACTTC. V gene TRBV21-1 combines with J gene TRBJ2-7; the D call TRBD1 from the table was never checked on the DNA. TRBV21-1 is tagged as a pseudogene. The CDR3 loop spans 12 amino acids.

The chain is built from TRBV6-6 and TRBJ1-2; tentatively, D is TRBD1 (6 bases). V was trimmed by 7 bases and J by 3 bases, leaving 12 bases between them. Per the germline V gene, CDR1 is MNHNY and CDR2 is SVGAGI (reference sequence). This CDR3 region has 13 residues. The CDR3 here is CASTPRQDYGYTF. CDR3 in DNA: TGTGCCAGCACCCCAAGACAGGACTATGGCTACACCTTC.

This clone was seen a single time. V is TRBV6-6 and J is TRBJ2-3, with D possibly matching TRBD2 (7 bases). Germline V gene data show CDR1 as MNHNY and CDR2 as SVGAGI (reference sequence). This CDR3 contains 14 residues. V was pared by 6 bases and J by 3 bases, with 13 bases between. In DNA, the CDR3 is TGTGCCAGCAGGTACAGGGAGGGAACAGATACGCAGTATTTT. Its protein product is CASRYREGTDTQYF.

CDR3 in DNA: TGTGCCAGCAGTTACACTTCAGGCAGGGGTACCTACGAGCAGTACTTC. Its translation is CASSYTSGRGTYEQYF. This sequence joins TRBV6-5 and TRBJ2-7; possibly TRBD1 for D (6 bases). This CDR3 region has 16 residues. Trimming took 2 bases from V and 2 from J, leaving 16 bases between them. Germline V gene data show CDR1 as MNHEY and CDR2 as SVGAGI.

J is TRBJ1-1 and V is TRBV25-1; D is uncertain. The CDR3 loop spans 13 amino acids. Germline V CDR1 and CDR2: MGHDK, SYGVNS. V lost 6 bases, J lost 2 bases, and 10 bases lay in between. DNA for the CDR3: TGTGCCAGCAGCGGCAGGAGTAACACTGAAGCTTTCTTT. As protein: CASSGRSNTEAFF.

The chain combines TRBV28 with TRBJ2-3, with 8 bases that match TRBD2. Losses at the gene ends were 6 bases for V and 2 bases for J; bases not matched to a gene: 7. The CDR3 runs to 15 residues. Germline CDR1 and CDR2: MDHEN and SYDVKM. The CDR3 reads CASRLAGLPTDTQYF. CDR3 bases: TGTGCCAGCAGATTAGCGGGACTCCCCACAGATACGCAGTATTTT.

The CDR3 sequence: CASQDSSSGNTIYF. Here the CDR3 DNA reads TGTGCCAGCCAGGACAGTTCGTCTGGAAACACCATATATTTT. This sequence joins TRBV6-5 and TRBJ1-3; possible D gene TRBD1, 6 bases. Germline lookup yields CDR1 MNHEY and CDR2 SVGAGI. This CDR3 comprises 14 residues. V was trimmed by 8 bases and J by 1 base, leaving 12 bases between them.

The rearrangement joins TRBV29-1 to TRBJ2-3, with D perhaps matching TRBD2 (6 bases). The germline V and J ends were trimmed by 6 bases and 1 base, with 11 bases remaining between them. The germline gives CDR1 SQVTM, CDR2 ANQGSEA. This CDR3 contains 13 residues. The CDR3 coding sequence is TGCAGCGTGGGGGGACGGGGCACAGATACGCAGTATTTT. Protein sequence: CSVGGRGTDTQYF.

The chain uses TRBV2 and TRBJ2-5, with 8 bases aligning to TRBD1. V lost 6 bases and J lost 2; bases outside the gene matches: 11. The CDR3 is 16 amino acids. The germline CDR1 and CDR2 sequences are SNHLY and FYNNEI. The CDR3 DNA reads as TGTGCCAGCAGGGCTAACAGGGGGTCGGGGCAAGAGACCCAGTACTTC. As protein: CASRANRGSGQETQYF.